The 22 T cell receptor beta chains below were found in one sample sequenced in a study of spatial heterogeneity in lung cancer. The time point denotes: blood at routine non-recurrence follow-up after resection. Sequencing was performed on whole RNA extracted from tumor and nontumor lung tissue, or from frozen PBMC, and the material was left unsorted. MiXCR, applied by TCRdb to the 5' RACE reads, yields one record per CDR3 protein. The sample lists under 150,000 distinct CDR3 sequences, 12% occurring once. The sequences come from PBMCs, collected at follow-up. All receptors come from a male donor with early-stage non-small cell lung cancer.

This clonotype has a handful of counts. The J gene is TRBJ1-5, the V gene TRBV28, with no clear D. Trimming removed 2 bases from V and 2 bases from J, with 16 bases in between. Germline V lookup: CDR1 MDHEN, CDR2 SYDVKM. The CDR3 has 17 residues. The DNA for the CDR3 is TGTGCCAGCAGTTTAACCATCCGGGTTGATGGCAATCAGCCCCAGCATTTT. Protein: CASSLTIRVDGNQPQHF.

The rearrangement links TRBV4-3 to TRBJ2-3; D not certain. CDR1 and CDR2 from the germline V gene are LGHNA and YSLEER. With 0 bases removed from V and 0 bases from J, the gap between germline ends came to 4 bases. The length of the CDR3 is 14 residues. The CDR3 sequence is CASSQEGSTDTQYF. In nucleotides, the CDR3 is TGCGCCAGCAGCCAAGAGGGCAGCACAGATACGCAGTATTTT.

This clonotype was counted a few times. This chain uses TRBV28 with TRBJ2-5; 8 bases are shared with TRBD1. The CDR3 is made up of 14 amino acids. V dropped 5 bases and J dropped 5; count of bases not matched to a gene: 7. Germline V CDR1 and CDR2: MDHEN, SYDVKM. Here the CDR3 DNA reads TGTGCCAGCAGTCGCAGGGGGCCTGGGGAGACCCAGTACTTC. Translated: CASSRRGPGETQYF.

This clonotype was seen a few times. The chain combines TRBV10-3 with TRBJ1-2, with 9 positions matching TRBD1. This CDR3 contains 13 residues. CDR1 and CDR2 (germline): ENHRY, SYGVKD. V was pared by 9 bases and J by 2 bases, with 4 bases of the junction left unmatched. The CDR3 DNA is TGTGCCATTTACAGGGGGCAAAACTATGGCTACACCTTC. This codes for CAIYRGQNYGYTF.

The CDR3 DNA follows: TGTGCCAGCAGTGTAGCGGGGGGGCCTGGCGAGACCCAGTACTTC. Amino acid sequence: CASSVAGGPGETQYF. V usage is TRBV27 and J usage is TRBJ2-5; 11 nucleotides agree with TRBD2. CDR3 length: 15 amino acids. J lost 5 bases, V lost 5 bases, and 7 bases had no gene match. Per the germline V gene, CDR1 is MNHEY and CDR2 is SMNVEV (reference sequence).

This clonotype was seen more than once but under ten times. V is TRBV4-2 and J is TRBJ1-2, with 7 positions matching TRBD1. Trimming removed 3 bases from V and 8 bases from J; junction bases left unmatched: 9. This CDR3 has 14 amino acids. The V gene's germline CDR1 is LGHNA and CDR2 YNFKEQ. Here the CDR3 DNA reads TGTGCCAGCAGCCAGCGGGGAGGGGGCGCGGGCTACACCTTC. Amino acid sequence: CASSQRGGGAGYTF.

The chain joins TRBV28 to TRBJ2-6, with D perhaps matching TRBD2 (5 bases). The CDR3 spans 17 residues. From germline, CDR1 is MDHEN and CDR2 SYDVKM. The V end was cut by 2 bases, the J end by 0 bases, with 11 bases between. CDR3 DNA sequence: TGTGCCAGCAGTTTAGCGGAGGAGGTCTCTGGGGCCAACGTCCTGACTTTC. Translating gives CASSLAEEVSGANVLTF.

This clonotype was observed a handful of times. The V call is TRBV11-2, the J call TRBJ1-2; the D gene is possibly TRBD1 (5 bases). CDR1 is SGHAT, CDR2 FQNNGV, per germline. V dropped 6 bases and J dropped 5 bases, with 16 bases sitting between them. The CDR3 loop spans 14 amino acids. CDR3 sequence: CASSTERAGYGYTF. The CDR3 DNA reads as TGTGCCAGCAGTACCGAGAGGGCAGGGTATGGCTACACCTTC. Full variable domain (remainder filled in from reference TRBV11-2 and TRBJ1-2): EAGVAQSPRYKIIEKRQSVAFWCNPISGHATLYWYQQILGQGPKLLIQFQNNGVVDDSQLPKDRFSAERLKGVDSTLKIQPAKLEDSAVYLCASSTERAGYGYTFGSGTRLTVV.

V usage is TRBV6-6 and J usage is TRBJ1-1; weak D call: TRBD1 (6 bases). The length of the CDR3 is 13 residues. Trimming stripped 6 bases from V and 7 bases from J, with 15 bases between. Germline V CDR1 and CDR2: MNHNY, SVGAGI (reference sequence). The CDR3, as DNA: TGTGCCAGCAGGATACAGGGATCCGATGAAGCTTTCTTT. Protein: CASRIQGSDEAFF.

This clonotype turned up a few times. The rearrangement links TRBV28 to TRBJ2-2; TRBD2 agrees at 12 bases. Germline V CDR1 and CDR2: MDHEN, SYDVKM. The CDR3 is made up of 17 amino acids. Losses at the gene ends were 4 bases for V and 10 bases for J; bases not matched to a gene: 13. This CDR3 is CASSSPQTSGGRKELFF. The CDR3 DNA sequence: TGTGCCAGCAGTTCACCCCAGACTAGCGGGGGCCGAAAGGAGCTGTTTTTT.

This clonotype was recorded once. The chain has TRBV30 and TRBJ2-1; 9 nucleotides agree with TRBD1. V was clipped by 3 bases and J by 10 bases; unmatched bases: 13. The CDR3 has 15 amino acids. Germline CDR1 GTSNPN, CDR2 SVGIG (reference sequence). The CDR3 protein is CAWRNLRDRVGEQFF. CDR3 nucleotide sequence: TGTGCCTGGAGGAATCTCCGGGACAGGGTGGGGGAGCAGTTCTTC.

This clonotype was detected many times. V gene TRBV10-3 combines with J gene TRBJ1-2; a weak D match, TRBD1 (6 bases). Trimming left V 0 bases short and J 2 bases short, with 10 bases between. CDR1 and CDR2 from the germline V gene are ENHRY and SYGVKD. The length of the CDR3 is 15 residues. The CDR3 loop is CAISESQGYNYGYTF. The CDR3 DNA is TGTGCCATCAGTGAGTCACAGGGCTACAACTATGGCTACACCTTC.

In this sample, this clonotype turned up a few times. This chain links TRBV7-9 with TRBJ2-2; TRBD1 is a possible D gene (6 bases). Germline V gene data show CDR1 as SEHNR and CDR2 as FQNEAQ (reference sequence). This CDR3 is built from 18 residues. V was cut by 4 bases and J by 3 bases, with 21 bases left in between. The CDR3 loop is CASSSQQGFTGDTGELFF. For the CDR3, the DNA is TGTGCCAGCAGCTCTCAACAGGGTTTCACCGGAGACACCGGGGAGCTGTTTTTT.

This clonotype was seen many times. The gene calls are TRBV4-3 and TRBJ1-1; TRBD1 agrees at 7 bases. Trimming removed 2 bases from V and 5 bases from J; junction bases left unmatched: 11. Germline values: CDR1 LGHNA, CDR2 YSLEER. The CDR3 is 16 amino acids. CDR3 region: CASSQPSQTGRTEAFF. In DNA, the CDR3 is TGCGCCAGCAGCCAACCCTCTCAGACAGGGCGGACTGAAGCTTTCTTT.

This chain uses TRBV20-1 with TRBJ1-1; D uncertain. CDR1 DFQATT and CDR2 SNEGSKA come from the germline V gene (reference sequence). This CDR3 contains 12 residues. The V gene lost 4 bases and the J gene lost 5 bases, with 11 bases spanning the gap. The CDR3: CSAIPSFTEAFF. In nucleotides, the CDR3 is TGCAGTGCTATTCCAAGTTTTACTGAAGCTTTCTTT.

This clonotype was found a few times. The chain combines TRBV7-9 with TRBJ1-2, with TRBD1 matching over 7 bases. This CDR3 is 13 amino acids long. Germline CDR1 is SEHNR and CDR2 is FQNEAQ (reference sequence). Trimming removed 5 bases from V and 7 bases from J; junction bases left unmatched: 7. CDR3: CASSLTGVAGYTF. The CDR3 DNA follows: TGTGCCAGCAGCCTCACAGGGGTCGCTGGCTACACCTTC. Full variable domain (rest looked up from reference TRBV7-9 and TRBJ1-2): DTGVSQNPRHKITKRGQNVTFRCDPISEHNRLYWYRQTLGQGPEFLTYFQNEAQLEKSRLLSDRFSAERPKGSFSTLEIQRTEQGDSAMYLCASSLTGVAGYTFGSGTRLTVV.

This clonotype was seen a few times. The chain couples TRBV5-1 to TRBJ2-7; D gene uncertain. Trimming cost V 4 bases and J 1 base, with 9 bases left between them. The germline V gene encodes CDR1 SGHRS and CDR2 YFSETQ. The CDR3 has 13 amino acids. This CDR3 reads CASSREASYEQYF. The CDR3, as DNA: TGCGCCAGCAGCCGTGAGGCGTCCTACGAGCAGTACTTC.

The chain joins TRBV7-9 to TRBJ2-2; D uncertain. The CDR3 consists of 15 residues. V lost 5 bases and J 2 bases, leaving 12 bases between the germline ends. Germline-derived CDR1 and CDR2 are SEHNR and FQNEAQ (reference sequence). CDR3 protein: CASSSGPRNTGELFF. DNA for the CDR3: TGTGCCAGCAGCAGTGGACCGAGAAACACCGGGGAGCTGTTTTTT. Full variable domain (missing parts from reference TRBV7-9 and TRBJ2-2): DTGVSQNPRHKITKRGQNVTFRCDPISEHNRLYWYRQTLGQGPEFLTYFQNEAQLEKSRLLSDRFSAERPKGSFSTLEIQRTEQGDSAMYLCASSSGPRNTGELFFGEGSRLTVL.

In its sample, this clonotype was seen many times. V and J are TRBV28 and TRBJ1-4, with a tentative D call TRBD1 (5 bases). V dropped 3 bases and J dropped 4 bases, with 18 bases sitting between them. Per the germline V gene, CDR1 is MDHEN and CDR2 is SYDVKM. The CDR3 has 17 amino acids. CDR3 loop: CASSFIWGQGLNEKLFF. The CDR3 DNA is TGTGCCAGCAGTTTTATCTGGGGCCAGGGCCTTAATGAAAAACTGTTTTTT.

This chain uses TRBV18 with TRBJ1-2; a weak D match, TRBD1 (6 bases). With 5 bases removed from V and 4 bases from J, the gap between germline ends came to 11 bases. This CDR3 has 13 residues. From germline, CDR1 is KGHSH and CDR2 LQKENI. The CDR3 nucleotides are TGTGCCAGCTCAGCCGGACAGAGCTATGGCTACACCTTC. It translates to CASSAGQSYGYTF.

In this sample, this clonotype turned up a few times. This chain joins TRBV28 and TRBJ2-1; 7 bases match TRBD1. The CDR3 runs 14 residues. Trimming cost V 7 bases and J 3 bases; bases outside gene matches: 6. The germline V gene encodes CDR1 MDHEN and CDR2 SYDVKM. DNA for the CDR3: TGTGCCAGCATTGGACAGGACCTCTACAATGAGCAGTTCTTC. This codes for CASIGQDLYNEQFF. Variable domain in full (rest from reference TRBV28 and TRBJ2-1): DVKVTQSSRYLVKRTGEKVFLECVQDMDHENMFWYRQDPGLGLRLIYFSYDVKMKEKGDIPEGYSVSREKKERFSLILESASTNQTSMYLCASIGQDLYNEQFFGPGTRLTVL.

This clonotype has at least ten counts. The rearrangement uses TRBV20-1 and TRBJ1-6, with D possibly matching TRBD1 (6 bases). The length of the CDR3 is 17 residues. With 0 bases removed from V and 0 bases from J, the gap between germline ends came to 12 bases. The V gene's germline CDR1 is DFQATT and CDR2 SNEGSKA (reference sequence). The CDR3 sequence is CSAREDRIYSYNSPLHF. CDR3 coding DNA: TGCAGTGCTAGAGAGGACAGAATTTACTCCTATAATTCACCCCTCCACTTT.